This T cell receptor (beta chain) was captured in a study of CD8 T cells in ankylosing spondylitis. Quantitative 5'-RACE was performed with molecular barcodes, and it yielded the TCR beta libraries. TCRdb itself ran the 5' RACE reads through MiXCR, one entry per CDR3 protein. The sample holds approximately 100,000 distinct CDR3 sequences, approximately 25% seen once. The germline V gene encodes CDR1 ENHRY and CDR2 SYGVKD. V was pared by 7 bases and J by 3 bases, with 6 bases of the junction left unmatched. CDR3 length: 15 residues. The rearrangement uses TRBV10-3 and TRBJ2-3; TRBD1 matches at 11 bases. The specimen sequenced was synovial fluid, either unsorted or a sorted T cell fraction (not recorded which). The TCR sequence derives from a male donor with ankylosing spondylitis. In DNA, the CDR3 is TGTGCCATCAAGCCGGGACAGGGGGATACAGATACGCAGTATTTT. This codes for CAIKPGQGDTDTQYF.